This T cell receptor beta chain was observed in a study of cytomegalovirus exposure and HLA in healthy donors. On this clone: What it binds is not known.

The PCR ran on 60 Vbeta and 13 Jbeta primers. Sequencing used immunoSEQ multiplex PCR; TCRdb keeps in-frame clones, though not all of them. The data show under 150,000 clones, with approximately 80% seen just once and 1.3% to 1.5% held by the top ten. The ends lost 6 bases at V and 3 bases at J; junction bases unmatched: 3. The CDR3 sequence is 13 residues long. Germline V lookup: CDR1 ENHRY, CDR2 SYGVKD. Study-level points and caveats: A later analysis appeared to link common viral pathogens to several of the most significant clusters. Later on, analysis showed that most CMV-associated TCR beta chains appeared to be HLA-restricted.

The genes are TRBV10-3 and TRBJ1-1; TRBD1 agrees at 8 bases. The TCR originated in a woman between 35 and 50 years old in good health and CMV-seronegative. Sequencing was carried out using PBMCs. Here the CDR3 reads CAIRGTGDTEAFF. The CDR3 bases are TGTGCCATCAGAGGGACAGGTGACACTGAAGCTTTCTTT.